This T cell receptor (beta chain) was retrieved from a study of yellow fever vaccine responses in identical twins. In the case of this clonotype: The antigen is not known.

One entry per CDR3 protein, called by TCRdb with MiXCR from the RT-PCR reads. The table includes about 19,000 distinct CDR3 sequences, just over 60% detected once. Notes on the study in general: Reported findings indicate that twins' vaccine T cell responses seemed partially convergent, partially personalized.

Germline assignment: CDR1 SGHKS and CDR2 YYEKEE (reference sequence). Trimming removed 1 base at V and 5 bases at J, with 9 bases between. The CDR3 consists of 13 residues. The material sequenced was T cells from blood (PBMCs), unsorted or a sorted subset (not recorded which), taken before or after yellow fever vaccination (not recorded which). The chain links TRBV5-5 to TRBJ2-5; tentatively, D is TRBD1 (5 bases). This TCR derives from a woman younger than 30 who received the yellow fever vaccine. This chain's CDR3 is CASSLPGIETQYF. The CDR3 nucleotides read TGTGCCAGCAGCTTGCCAGGGATCGAGACCCAGTACTTC.